This T cell receptor beta chain was obtained from a study of CD8 T cells in ankylosing spondylitis. Broader study findings: Earlier work had already found some motif variants in reactive arthritis synovial fluid and blood.

TCRdb independently ran MiXCR on the 5' RACE reads; one entry per CDR3 protein. Of 200,000 to 250,000 distinct CDR3 sequences in the sample, approximately 24% were seen once. This clonotype was seen many times. The antigen is undetermined. CDR3 length equals 14 residues. V lost 4 bases and J 6 bases, leaving 13 bases between the germline ends. CDR1 is WNHNN, CDR2 SYGVQD, per germline (reference sequence). The sequence came from a male donor with ankylosing spondylitis or in good health (not recorded which). The sequencing input was blood, either unsorted or a sorted T cell fraction (not recorded which). This chain joins TRBV10-1 and TRBJ2-1, with unresolved D. CDR3 nucleotides: TGCGCCAGCAGTGTTTTTTCGACCTCCAATGAGCAGTTCTTC. Amino acids: CASSVFSTSNEQFF.